A single sample is the source of the 25 T cell receptor beta chains below, sequenced in a study of CD8+ T cells in alopecia areata. Sequencing templates came from extracted RNA that was reverse transcribed into cDNA. Measured with immunoSEQ multiplex PCR; TCRdb has only the in-frame clones, and not every one. The sample holds some 180,000 clones, roughly 56% seen once. Input material: CD8+ T cells sorted from blood. The receptors come from a human donor in good health.

This chain links TRBV4-1 with TRBJ2-3; TRBD2 agrees at 8 bases. The CDR3 covers 16 residues. CDR1 and CDR2 from the germline V gene are MGHRA and YSYEKL. Trimming cost V 4 bases and J 2 bases; bases outside gene matches: 8. CDR3 sequence: CASSRELAATTDTQYF. In DNA, the CDR3 is TGCGCCAGCAGCCGCGAACTAGCGGCCACCACAGATACGCAGTATTTT.

The chain links TRBV29-1 to TRBJ1-2; D is possibly TRBD1 (5 bases). Trimming took off 4 bases at V and 10 bases at J, with 7 bases between the two ends. Germline V lookup: CDR1 SQVTM, CDR2 ANQGSEA. This CDR3 spans 9 amino acids. The CDR3 sequence is CSVGGTYTF. CDR3 DNA: TGCAGCGTTGGAGGGACCTACACCTTC. Full variable domain (missing parts from reference TRBV29-1 and TRBJ1-2): SAVISQKPSRDICQRGTSLTIQCQVDSQVTMMFWYRQQPGQSLTLIATANQGSEATYESGFVIDKFPISRPNLTFSTLTVSNMSPEDSSIYLCSVGGTYTFGSGTRLTVV.

A few counts support this clone. This sequence joins TRBV19 and TRBJ1-2, with 10 bases matching TRBD1. The V segment lost 6 bases and the J segment 3 bases; nucleotides outside the gene matches: 7. The CDR3 length is 15 residues. CDR1 and CDR2 from the germline V gene are LNHDA and SQIVND (reference sequence). CDR3 in amino acids: CASSFRDRGDYGYTF. The CDR3 coding sequence is TGTGCCAGTAGCTTCCGGGACAGGGGCGACTATGGCTACACCTTC.

The J gene is TRBJ1-5, the V gene TRBV9; D is unclear. Germline V gene lookup returns CDR1 SGDLS and CDR2 YYNGEE. The CDR3 sequence is 14 residues long. V was pared by 4 bases and J by 4 bases, with 12 bases between. The CDR3 protein is CASSPGGGNQPQHF. As DNA, the CDR3 is TGTGCCAGCAGCCCCGGAGGAGGGAATCAGCCCCAGCATTTT. Together with reference TRBV9 and TRBJ1-5, the CDR3 gives the full variable domain: DSGVTQTPKHLITATGQRVTLRCSPRSGDLSVYWYQQSLDQGLQFLIQYYNGEERAKGNILERFSAQQFPDLHSELNLSSLELGDSALYFCASSPGGGNQPQHFGDGTRLSIL.

The chain uses TRBV6-5 and TRBJ2-1; 7 bases fit TRBD1. From germline, CDR1 is MNHEY and CDR2 SVGAGI. CDR3 length equals 15 residues. Trimming took 5 bases from V and 0 from J; bases not matched to a gene: 4. The CDR3 region is CASSGGQTSYNEQFF. The CDR3 nucleotides read TGTGCCAGCAGTGGGGGACAGACCTCCTACAATGAGCAGTTCTTC.

This clone was picked up a small number of times. At one boundary the junction diverges from the germline segment, which might be a read error. The chain uses TRBV27 and TRBJ2-2; 8 bases are shared with TRBD2. Germline V gene sequence: CDR1 MNHEY, CDR2 SMNVEV (reference sequence). This CDR3 spans 12 amino acids. CDR3 in DNA: TGTGCCAGCAGCGGACTAGCCGGAGAGCTGTTTTTT. This translates into CASSGLAGELFF.

As to this clone: The identical CDR3 is also encoded by other nucleotide sequences in the sample. V gene TRBV5-1 combines with J gene TRBJ1-1, with a tentative D call TRBD1 (5 bases). CDR1 and CDR2 (germline): SGHRS, YFSETQ. V dropped 4 bases and J dropped 0 bases, with 10 bases sitting between them. The CDR3 runs to 14 residues. The CDR3 region has the DNA TGCGCCAGCAGCGGGGGGACTGTGAACACTGAAGCTTTCTTT. Its protein product is CASSGGTVNTEAFF.

The V gene is TRBV5-4, the J gene TRBJ2-3; 12 nucleotides match TRBD1. Germline values: CDR1 SGHNT, CDR2 YYREEE (reference sequence). V trimming: 3 bases; J trimming: 4 bases; junction bases outside the gene matches: 6. The CDR3 has 16 amino acids. The CDR3 here is CASSSGQGALADTQYF. CDR3 in DNA: TGTGCCAGCAGCTCGGGACAGGGGGCCTTAGCAGATACGCAGTATTTT.

The rearrangement links TRBV30 to TRBJ2-3; 7 bases fit TRBD1. J was trimmed by 4 bases and V by 0 bases; bases with no gene match: 4. This CDR3 is 14 amino acids long. Germline values: CDR1 GTSNPN, CDR2 SVGIG (reference sequence). In nucleotides, the CDR3 is TGTGCCTGGAGTGTTGCAGACAGGGCAGATACGCAGTATTTT. This translates into CAWSVADRADTQYF.

The chain joins TRBV4-1 to TRBJ2-7; TRBD2 is a possible D gene (6 bases). V lost 1 base, J lost 3 bases, and 10 bases lay in between. Germline values: CDR1 MGHRA, CDR2 YSYEKL. The length of the CDR3 is 14 residues. The CDR3 protein is CASSQVAAVYEQYF. The CDR3 nucleotides are TGCGCCAGCAGCCAAGTAGCGGCGGTCTACGAGCAGTACTTC.

V and J are TRBV5-1 and TRBJ1-2, with TRBD1 matching over 8 bases. The CDR3 totals 15 residues. Per germline, CDR1 SGHRS and CDR2 YFSETQ. Losses at the gene ends were 4 bases for V and 6 bases for J; bases not matched to a gene: 11. DNA of the CDR3: TGCGCCAGCAGCCCCGTGAGGGACAGGTACGATGGCTACACCTTC. It yields the protein CASSPVRDRYDGYTF.

The chain joins TRBV4-1 to TRBJ2-2, with D unresolved. Trimming pared 1 base from V and 5 bases from J, leaving 8 bases between. The CDR3 runs 14 residues. The germline CDR1 and CDR2 sequences are MGHRA and YSYEKL. This chain's CDR3 is CASSQVTRTGELFF. CDR3 nucleotides: TGCGCCAGCAGCCAAGTTACAAGGACCGGGGAGCTGTTTTTT.

The V call is TRBV27, the J call TRBJ2-7; 11 bases align to TRBD1. The CDR3 is made up of 14 amino acids. Germline V gene lookup returns CDR1 MNHEY and CDR2 SMNVEV (reference sequence). The V segment lost 8 bases and the J segment 5 bases; nucleotides outside the gene matches: 8. CDR3 nucleotides: TGTGCCAGCTCCTGGACAGGGGGCAGGAACGAGCAGTACTTC. It is translated as CASSWTGGRNEQYF.

In nucleotides, the CDR3 is TGTGCCAGCAGTGAAGCGCGATACGGGGAATCACTCCACGAGCAGTACTTC. Translated: CASSEARYGESLHEQYF. V and J are TRBV6-1 and TRBJ2-7; a possible D gene is TRBD2 (5 bases). The CDR3 runs to 17 residues. Trimming stripped 0 bases from V and 5 bases from J, with 20 bases between. In germline, CDR1 is MNHNS, CDR2 SASEGT.

This clone was picked up a small number of times. The CDR3 is CSVEIAGDTVGTQYF. CDR3 in DNA: TGCAGCGTCGAGATCGCAGGGGACACCGTAGGGACCCAGTACTTC. The V gene is TRBV29-1, the J gene TRBJ2-5, with a tentative D call TRBD1 (6 bases). The CDR3 is 15 residues long. V lost 6 bases to trimming and J lost 7 bases, with 24 bases between them. Germline CDR1 SQVTM, CDR2 ANQGSEA.

This clone was observed once. This chain links TRBV27 with TRBJ1-1, with D unclear. V lost 7 bases, J lost 2 bases, and 5 bases lay in between. CDR1 and CDR2 from the germline V gene are MNHEY and SMNVEV (reference sequence). The CDR3 runs 11 residues. The CDR3 reads CASTGNTEAFF. CDR3 coding DNA: TGTGCCAGCACGGGTAACACTGAAGCTTTCTTT.

This chain joins TRBV29-1 and TRBJ2-3, with D tentatively TRBD2 (6 bases). CDR1 SQVTM and CDR2 ANQGSEA come from the germline V gene. V was cut by 3 bases and J by 0 bases, with 10 bases left in between. CDR3 length equals 14 residues. This CDR3 is CSVDTGTSTDTQYF. The CDR3 DNA is TGCAGCGTTGATACTGGGACTAGCACAGATACGCAGTATTTT.

This clone was picked up a small number of times. This chain links TRBV7-9 with TRBJ2-3, with TRBD1 as a possible D gene (6 bases). This CDR3 has 15 residues. The ends were cut back, 1 base at V and 2 bases at J, with 10 bases in the middle. In germline, CDR1 is SEHNR, CDR2 FQNEAQ (reference sequence). The chain's CDR3 is CASSLVAGDTDTQYF. The CDR3 nucleotides are TGTGCCAGCAGCTTAGTGGCAGGGGACACAGATACGCAGTATTTT. The whole variable domain, filled in from reference TRBV7-9 and TRBJ2-3, reads DTGVSQNPRHKITKRGQNVTFRCDPISEHNRLYWYRQTLGQGPEFLTYFQNEAQLEKSRLLSDRFSAERPKGSFSTLEIQRTEQGDSAMYLCASSLVAGDTDTQYFGPGTRLTVL.

The CDR3 bases are TGTGCCAGTAGTATAGTCGGGACCTCTAGCGCCGAGCAGTACTTC. Translation: CASSIVGTSSAEQYF. The V and J genes are TRBV19 and TRBJ2-7; maybe TRBD2 (6 bases). CDR1 LNHDA and CDR2 SQIVND come from the germline V gene (reference sequence). Trimming pared 1 base from V and 6 bases from J, leaving 16 bases between. The CDR3 is 15 amino acids.

The V call is TRBV7-6, the J call TRBJ2-7; D gene unclear. The CDR3 is 11 amino acids. Trimming shortened V by 3 bases and J by 5 bases, and 5 bases separated the two germline ends. CDR1 is SGHVS and CDR2 is FNYEAQ in the germline V gene. In DNA, the CDR3 is TGTGCCAGCAGCTTTGGTAACGAGCAGTACTTC. Protein product: CASSFGNEQYF. The full variable domain, with the rest looked up from reference TRBV7-6 and TRBJ2-7, is GAGVSQSPRYKVTKRGQDVALRCDPISGHVSLYWYRQALGQGPEFLTYFNYEAQQDKSGLPNDRFSAERPEGSISTLTIQRTEQRDSAMYRCASSFGNEQYFGPGTRLTVT.

This clone came up a few times. CDR3 residues: CASSFGTAATEAFF. CDR3 in DNA: TGTGCCAGTAGTTTCGGGACAGCAGCCACTGAAGCTTTCTTT. The chain recombines TRBV19 with TRBJ1-1; 7 bases fit TRBD1. J gave up 4 bases and V 5 bases, and 7 bases lay outside the gene matches. CDR1 is LNHDA, CDR2 SQIVND, per germline (reference sequence). The CDR3 is 14 residues long.

This clone has at least ten counts. The genes are TRBV19 and TRBJ2-1, with 8 nucleotides matching TRBD1. The germline CDR1 and CDR2 sequences are LNHDA and SQIVND (reference sequence). This CDR3 has 15 amino acids. The V gene end was trimmed by 8 bases and the J gene end by 4 bases; junction bases not matched to a gene: 10. DNA of the CDR3: TGTGCCAGTGCGTCCGGGACAGGAGAATACAATGAGCAGTTCTTC. It specifies CASASGTGEYNEQFF.

The chain employs TRBV25-1 and TRBJ2-7, with D hard to call. Trimming left V 5 bases short and J 7 bases short, with 15 bases between. This CDR3 is 13 amino acids long. In germline, CDR1 is MGHDK, CDR2 SYGVNS. CDR3 region: CASSFTTVGEQYF. Written as DNA, the CDR3 is TGTGCCAGCAGTTTCACCACGGTGGGGGAGCAGTACTTC.

The chain uses TRBV5-6 and TRBJ2-3, with D unresolved. The ends were cut back, 4 bases at V and 1 base at J, with 10 bases in the middle. CDR1 is SGHDT and CDR2 is YYEEEE in the germline V gene. This CDR3 spans 14 amino acids. CDR3 in amino acids: CASSEELRTDTQYF. The CDR3 DNA reads TGTGCCAGCAGCGAGGAATTGCGCACAGATACGCAGTATTTT.

V and J are TRBV15 and TRBJ2-5, with D uncertain. Per the germline V gene, CDR1 is LNHNV and CDR2 is YYDKDF (reference sequence). The CDR3 spans 14 residues. V gave up 3 bases and J gave up 2 bases, with 10 bases separating them. The CDR3 sequence: CATSSAWAQETQYF. The CDR3 coding sequence is TGTGCCACCAGCAGCGCCTGGGCACAAGAGACCCAGTACTTC.